A single sample gave rise to the 15 T cell receptor beta chains below, sequenced in a study of CD8+CD57+ T cells in acquired aplastic anemia. Using genomic DNA as the template, TCR beta VDJ and CDR3 profiling was carried out. TCRdb itself ran the reads through MiXCR, one entry per CDR3 protein. Of fewer than 250,000 distinct CDR3 sequences listed, less than 70% are singletons. Sequencing was performed on sorted CD4+, CD8+, or CD8+CD57+ T cells (not recorded which) from PBMCs. The receptors stem from a human donor in good health, serving as a control.

This rearrangement joins TRBV24-1 to TRBJ2-2, with TRBD2 matching over 7 bases. The V segment lost 4 bases and the J segment 4 bases; nucleotides outside the gene matches: 5. The CDR3 is 15 amino acids. Germline V gives CDR1 KGHDR, CDR2 SFDVKD. The CDR3 bases are TGTGCCACCAGTGACCTCAGGGAGGGCACCGGGGAGCTGTTTTTT. Protein: CATSDLREGTGELFF.

The chain combines TRBV7-9 with TRBJ1-2, with unresolved D. This CDR3 comprises 14 residues. Germline CDR1 is SEHNR and CDR2 is FQNEAQ (reference sequence). Trimming cost V 1 base and J 5 bases, with 11 bases left between them. CDR3 in DNA: TGTGCCAGCAGCTTAGGGGATGACTATTATGGCTACACCTTC. This encodes CASSLGDDYYGYTF.

The chain carries TRBV5-1 and TRBJ1-2, with a weak D call TRBD1 (5 bases). The CDR3 totals 15 residues. The V end was cut by 0 bases, the J end by 7 bases, with 16 bases between. Per the germline V gene, CDR1 is SGHRS and CDR2 is YFSETQ. As DNA, the CDR3 is TGCGCCAGCAGCTTGGGGGACGCCGCTGACTGTGGCTACACCTTC. As protein: CASSLGDAADCGYTF.

V gene TRBV20-1 combines with J gene TRBJ2-3; possibly TRBD1 for D (5 bases). Gene TRBJ1-5 matches the end of the DNA better, so the J call may be wrong. Germline loops: CDR1 DFQATT, CDR2 SNEGSKA (reference sequence). This CDR3 has 13 amino acids. The CDR3 reads CSARQGPTDTQHF. Here the CDR3 DNA reads TGCAGTGCTAGACAGGGTCCCACAGATACGCAGCATTTT.

The rearrangement joins TRBV7-6 to TRBJ1-6; a weak D match, TRBD1 (6 bases). There are 13 residues in the CDR3. Trimming took off 5 bases at V and 12 bases at J, with 14 bases between the two ends. Germline assignment: CDR1 SGHVS and CDR2 FNYEAQ. The CDR3 sequence: CASSPETGRPLHF. CDR3 nucleotides: TGTGCCAGCAGCCCTGAAACAGGGCGACCCCTCCACTTT.

The sample holds one count of this clonotype. The V and J genes are TRBV15 and TRBJ1-6; 10 bases are shared with TRBD1. With 3 bases clipped from V and 10 bases from J, the junction kept 6 bases outside the gene matches. This CDR3 spans 15 amino acids. Germline loops: CDR1 LNHNV, CDR2 YYDKDF (reference sequence). The CDR3 region has the DNA TGTGCCACCAGCAGGGGGACAGGGGACCACTCACCCCTCCACTTT. As protein: CATSRGTGDHSPLHF.

This clonotype was counted ten times or more. This chain uses TRBV2 with TRBJ2-1; D remains unclear. The CDR3 sequence is 12 residues long. Trimming took 4 bases from V and 7 from J, leaving 8 bases between them. The germline V gene has CDR1 SNHLY and CDR2 FYNNEI. The CDR3: CASSATWNEQFF. In DNA, the CDR3 is TGTGCCAGCAGTGCCACGTGGAATGAGCAGTTCTTC.

Note on this clonotype: The CDR3 does not close with the conserved phenylalanine or tryptophan, likely indicating a read error. The chain joins TRBV5-6 to TRBJ2-7; 8 bases fit TRBD1. V dropped 2 bases and J dropped 2; count of bases not matched to a gene: 6. CDR1 and CDR2 from the germline V gene are SGHDT and YYEEEE. The CDR3 contains 15 residues. The DNA of the CDR3 is TGTGCCAGCAGCTTAACCGACAGGGGTACCTACGAGCAGTACCTC. This sequence encodes CASSLTDRGTYEQYL.

About this clonotype: This sequence may be a read error, since a much larger clone differs from it by one base. Because the CDR3 is missing its conserved closing phenylalanine or tryptophan, this is likely a read error. This chain joins TRBV18 and TRBJ2-5; 9 bases match TRBD1. Germline V gene lookup returns CDR1 KGHSH and CDR2 LQKENI. This CDR3 has 15 amino acids. V was clipped by 4 bases and J by 5 bases; unmatched bases: 8. CDR3 in DNA: TGTGCCAGCTCACTCCCGGGACAGGGAGGGGAGACCCAGTACATC. Protein product: CASSLPGQGGETQYI.

The table lists this clonotype with many counts. The chain uses TRBV15 and TRBJ2-3; D tentatively fits TRBD1 or TRBD2 (5 bases each). The V gene's germline CDR1 is LNHNV and CDR2 YYDKDF (reference sequence). The CDR3 covers 15 residues. The V and J ends lost 8 bases and 4 bases respectively, with 19 bases between them. CDR3 nucleotide sequence: TGTGCCACCGAAGGGGAGCCCGGAGGCGCAGATACGCAGTATTTT. It translates to CATEGEPGGADTQYF.

The chain uses TRBV19 and TRBJ2-7; D is unclear. Germline CDR1 and CDR2: LNHDA and SQIVND (reference sequence). V gave up 5 bases and J gave up 1 base, with 9 bases separating them. This CDR3 spans 13 amino acids. The CDR3 DNA sequence: TGTGCCAGTAGTTCTCAAGGTTCCTACGAGCAGTACTTC. Protein product: CASSSQGSYEQYF.

This clonotype was found many times. This chain joins TRBV6-6 and TRBJ1-2; D might be TRBD1 (5 bases). This CDR3 has 13 amino acids. Germline V CDR1 and CDR2: MNHNY, SVGAGI (reference sequence). V was pared by 3 bases and J by 8 bases, with 13 bases between. The CDR3 DNA reads TGTGCCAGCAGTTATGATGGGGCTCGCGGCTACACCTTC. It translates to CASSYDGARGYTF.

The chain recombines TRBV20-1 with TRBJ1-1, with TRBD1 as a possible D gene (5 bases). There are 13 residues in the CDR3. Trimming shortened V by 7 bases and J by 1 base, and 13 bases separated the two germline ends. Germline CDR1 reads DFQATT; CDR2 reads SNEGSKA (reference sequence). The CDR3 region has the DNA TGCAGTGGCAGCAGGGACGAGAACACTGAAGCTTTCTTT. Translated: CSGSRDENTEAFF.

The chain carries TRBV18 and TRBJ2-4; tentatively, D is TRBD2 (5 bases). V dropped 3 bases and J dropped 6 bases, with 12 bases sitting between them. Germline loops: CDR1 KGHSH, CDR2 LQKENI. CDR3 length equals 14 residues. The CDR3, as DNA: TGTGCCAGCTCACCGGTAGGGAGTTCAAACATTCAGTACTTC. It yields the protein CASSPVGSSNIQYF.

The chain is built from TRBV5-1 and TRBJ1-6, with D perhaps matching TRBD1 (5 bases). V was trimmed by 3 bases and J by 6 bases, leaving 16 bases between them. The CDR3 consists of 16 residues. Germline values: CDR1 SGHRS, CDR2 YFSETQ. CDR3 protein: CASSSRGVGTNSPLHF. CDR3 nucleotides: TGCGCCAGCAGCTCCCGGGGGGTGGGTACTAATTCACCCCTCCACTTT.